This is a list of T cell receptor beta chains from one sample in a study of T cell changes during pregnancy in multiple sclerosis. Sequencing used immunoSEQ multiplex PCR; TCRdb keeps in-frame clones, though not all of them. Of tens of thousands of clones listed, 88% are singletons. The starting material was CD8+ T cells from peripheral blood mononuclear cells, obtained after pregnancy. These receptors were collected from a female donor in good health, enrolled as a control in a pregnancy study. The CDR3 runs from the conserved cysteine through the conserved F or W. D genes are given only for firm matches. Clone sizes are given selectively: once, few, many, or a class where the clone is expanded.

cdr3_aa: CASSRVGQTEAFF; cdr3_nt: TGTGCCAGCAGCCGGGTCGGACAGACCGAAGCTTTCTTT; cdr3_length: 13; j_call: TRBJ1-1; clone_size: NA; d_call: NA; v_call: TRBV6-5
cdr3_aa: CSVFLPGQGADQPQHF; cdr3_nt: TGCAGCGTTTTTCTCCCGGGACAGGGGGCTGATCAGCCCCAGCATTTT; cdr3_length: 16; j_call: TRBJ1-5; clone_size: once; d_call: TRBD1; v_call: TRBV29-1
cdr3_aa: CASSSTNEQFF; cdr3_nt: TGTGCCAGCAGCTCTACCAATGAGCAGTTCTTC; cdr3_length: 11; j_call: TRBJ2-1; clone_size: NA; d_call: NA; v_call: TRBV5-4
cdr3_aa: CASSQDLAGAQNTGELFF; cdr3_nt: TGCGCCAGCAGCCAAGACCTAGCGGGGGCCCAGAACACCGGGGAGCTGTTTTTT; cdr3_length: 18; j_call: TRBJ2-2; clone_size: once; d_call: TRBD2; v_call: TRBV4-3
cdr3_aa: CASSQNFQGGYEQYF; cdr3_nt: TGCGCCAGCAGCCAAAATTTTCAGGGGGGCTACGAGCAGTACTTC; cdr3_length: 15; j_call: TRBJ2-7; clone_size: NA; d_call: NA; v_call: TRBV4-3
cdr3_aa: CASSPRSGGLDTQYF; cdr3_nt: TGTGCCAGCAGCCCAAGATCGGGGGGGCTTGATACGCAGTATTTT; cdr3_length: 15; j_call: TRBJ2-3; clone_size: NA; d_call: TRBD2; v_call: TRBV4-2
cdr3_aa: CASSLARGRSGEQFF; cdr3_nt: TGCGCCAGCAGCTTGGCCAGGGGGAGGTCAGGTGAGCAGTTCTTC; cdr3_length: 15; j_call: TRBJ2-1; clone_size: NA; d_call: NA; v_call: TRBV5-1
cdr3_aa: CASSQDPSWTSGTGELFF; cdr3_nt: TGTGCCAGCAGCCAAGATCCTTCCTGGACTAGCGGCACCGGGGAGCTGTTTTTT; cdr3_length: 18; j_call: TRBJ2-2; clone_size: once; d_call: TRBD2; v_call: TRBV4-2
cdr3_aa: CATSDRLAGGPNTGELFF; cdr3_nt: TGTGCCACCAGCGATCGACTAGCGGGGGGGCCGAACACCGGGGAGCTGTTTTTT; cdr3_length: 18; j_call: TRBJ2-2; clone_size: NA; d_call: TRBD2; v_call: TRBV15
cdr3_aa: CASARGEDTGELFF; cdr3_nt: TGTGCCAGCGCCCGAGGGGAGGACACCGGGGAGCTGTTTTTT; cdr3_length: 14; j_call: TRBJ2-2; clone_size: NA; d_call: NA; v_call: TRBV6-4
cdr3_aa: CASSQGQGAETQYF; cdr3_nt: TGCGCCAGCAGCCAAGGACAGGGGGCTGAGACCCAGTACTTC; cdr3_length: 14; j_call: TRBJ2-5; clone_size: once; d_call: TRBD1; v_call: TRBV4-3
cdr3_aa: CASSLAPTSATDTQYF; cdr3_nt: TGTGCCAGCAGCTTAGCCCCGACTAGCGCCACAGATACGCAGTATTTT; cdr3_length: 16; j_call: TRBJ2-3; clone_size: NA; d_call: TRBD2; v_call: TRBV7-6
cdr3_aa: CASSLVMGHSGANVLTF; cdr3_nt: TGCGCCAGCAGCCTGGTTATGGGGCATTCTGGGGCCAACGTCCTGACTTTC; cdr3_length: 17; j_call: TRBJ2-6; clone_size: NA; d_call: NA; v_call: TRBV4-3
cdr3_aa: CASSPGTSGTPDTQYF; cdr3_nt: TGTGCCAGCAGCCCGGGGACTAGCGGGACGCCAGATACGCAGTATTTT; cdr3_length: 16; j_call: TRBJ2-3; clone_size: NA; d_call: TRBD2; v_call: TRBV7-9
cdr3_aa: CASSWDRETGNTIYF; cdr3_nt: TGCGCCAGCAGCTGGGACAGGGAAACTGGAAACACCATATATTTT; cdr3_length: 15; j_call: TRBJ1-3; clone_size: once; d_call: TRBD1; v_call: TRBV4-3
cdr3_aa: CASSSSLPQIGGTDTQYF; cdr3_nt: TGTGCCAGCAGCTCGAGTCTGCCTCAGATAGGGGGAACAGATACGCAGTATTTT; cdr3_length: 18; j_call: TRBJ2-3; clone_size: NA; d_call: NA; v_call: TRBV7-9
cdr3_aa: CASSLAVGQQETQYF; cdr3_nt: TGTGCCAGCAGCTTAGCGGTGGGGCAGCAAGAGACCCAGTACTTC; cdr3_length: 15; j_call: TRBJ2-5; clone_size: NA; d_call: NA; v_call: TRBV7-9
cdr3_aa: CAWSADGGPQETQYF; cdr3_nt: TGTGCCTGGAGTGCAGACGGGGGGCCCCAAGAGACCCAGTACTTC; cdr3_length: 15; j_call: TRBJ2-5; clone_size: NA; d_call: NA; v_call: TRBV30
cdr3_aa: CASSDTSDNEQFF; cdr3_nt: TGTGCCAGCAGTGACACTTCTGACAATGAGCAGTTCTTC; cdr3_length: 13; j_call: TRBJ2-1; clone_size: NA; d_call: NA; v_call: TRBV6-5
cdr3_aa: CASSLAGQVAYGYTF; cdr3_nt: TGCGCCAGCAGCTTGGCAGGACAGGTCGCCTATGGCTACACCTTC; cdr3_length: 15; j_call: TRBJ1-2; clone_size: once; d_call: TRBD1; v_call: TRBV5-1
cdr3_aa: CASSLLLGGNTEAFF; cdr3_nt: TGTGCCAGCAGCTTACTGTTGGGAGGGAACACTGAAGCTTTCTTT; cdr3_length: 15; j_call: TRBJ1-1; clone_size: NA; d_call: NA; v_call: TRBV13
cdr3_aa: CASSLGSGGSYEQYF; cdr3_nt: TGTGCCAGCAGCTTAGGGTCAGGGGGCTCCTACGAGCAGTACTTC; cdr3_length: 15; j_call: TRBJ2-7; clone_size: few; d_call: TRBD1; v_call: TRBV7-9
cdr3_aa: CASSYGAGTVGNTIYF; cdr3_nt: TGTGCCAGCAGTTACGGGGCCGGGACAGTAGGAAACACCATATATTTT; cdr3_length: 16; j_call: TRBJ1-3; clone_size: NA; d_call: TRBD1; v_call: TRBV6-5
cdr3_aa: CASSLYPTEQFF; cdr3_nt: TGTGCCAGCAGTTTATATCCTACCGAGCAGTTCTTC; cdr3_length: 12; j_call: TRBJ2-1; clone_size: NA; d_call: NA; v_call: TRBV27
cdr3_aa: CASTGTRPETQYF; cdr3_nt: TGTGCCAGCACCGGGACTAGGCCAGAGACCCAGTACTTC; cdr3_length: 13; j_call: TRBJ2-5; clone_size: once; d_call: TRBD2; v_call: TRBV7-9
cdr3_aa: CASNDRGGVYNEQFF; cdr3_nt: TGTGCCAGTAATGATAGGGGGGGAGTCTACAATGAGCAGTTCTTC; cdr3_length: 15; j_call: TRBJ2-1; clone_size: NA; d_call: NA; v_call: TRBV19
cdr3_aa: CASSLRGVGLAGYNEQFF; cdr3_nt: TGTGCCAGCAGTTTGAGGGGTGTAGGGCTAGCGGGATACAATGAGCAGTTCTTC; cdr3_length: 18; j_call: TRBJ2-1; clone_size: NA; d_call: TRBD2; v_call: TRBV27
cdr3_aa: CASSPPFETQYF; cdr3_nt: TGTGCCAGCAGCCCTCCGTTCGAGACCCAGTACTTC; cdr3_length: 12; j_call: TRBJ2-5; clone_size: NA; d_call: NA; v_call: TRBV14
cdr3_aa: CASSPRTGVNIQYF; cdr3_nt: TGTGCCAGCAGCCCCCGGACAGGGGTGAACATTCAGTACTTC; cdr3_length: 14; j_call: TRBJ2-4; clone_size: NA; d_call: TRBD1; v_call: TRBV9
cdr3_aa: CASSLGAGALYEQYF; cdr3_nt: TGCGCCAGCAGCTTGGGAGCGGGGGCACTCTACGAGCAGTACTTC; cdr3_length: 15; j_call: TRBJ2-7; clone_size: NA; d_call: TRBD2; v_call: TRBV5-1
cdr3_aa: CASRLQDGVYNEQFF; cdr3_nt: TGTGCCAGCAGACTACAGGATGGGGTATACAATGAGCAGTTCTTC; cdr3_length: 15; j_call: TRBJ2-1; clone_size: NA; d_call: NA; v_call: TRBV6-4
cdr3_aa: CASSIDRTPGGNQPQHF; cdr3_nt: TGTGCCAGTAGTATAGATCGAACTCCGGGAGGCAATCAGCCCCAGCATTTT; cdr3_length: 17; j_call: TRBJ1-5; clone_size: NA; d_call: NA; v_call: TRBV19
cdr3_aa: CASSPGLAGIAYEQYF; cdr3_nt: TGTGCCAGCAGCCCGGGACTAGCGGGAATCGCCTACGAGCAGTACTTC; cdr3_length: 16; j_call: TRBJ2-7; clone_size: NA; d_call: TRBD2; v_call: TRBV9
cdr3_aa: CATSRDRGFNQPQHF; cdr3_nt: TGTGCCACCAGCAGGGACAGGGGGTTCAATCAGCCCCAGCATTTT; cdr3_length: 15; j_call: TRBJ1-5; clone_size: NA; d_call: TRBD1; v_call: TRBV15
cdr3_aa: CASSLDSFAETQYF; cdr3_nt: TGTGCCAGCAGCCTAGACAGCTTCGCGGAGACCCAGTACTTC; cdr3_length: 14; j_call: TRBJ2-5; clone_size: NA; d_call: NA; v_call: TRBV11-1
cdr3_aa: CASSVGTGNQPQHF; cdr3_nt: TGTGCCAGCAGCGTAGGGACAGGCAATCAGCCCCAGCATTTT; cdr3_length: 14; j_call: TRBJ1-5; clone_size: NA; d_call: NA; v_call: TRBV9
cdr3_aa: CASSNMGEAEAFF; cdr3_nt: TGTGCCAGCAGCAACATGGGGGAGGCTGAAGCTTTCTTT; cdr3_length: 13; j_call: TRBJ1-1; clone_size: NA; d_call: NA; v_call: TRBV14
cdr3_aa: CASSSPLAGTFYEQYF; cdr3_nt: TGTGCCAGCAGTTCCCCACTAGCGGGGACATTCTACGAGCAGTACTTC; cdr3_length: 16; j_call: TRBJ2-7; clone_size: NA; d_call: TRBD2; v_call: TRBV27
cdr3_aa: CASSSRDRGNTEAFF; cdr3_nt: TGTGCCAGCAGCTCCCGGGACAGGGGGAACACTGAAGCTTTCTTT; cdr3_length: 15; j_call: TRBJ1-1; clone_size: NA; d_call: TRBD1; v_call: TRBV7-9
cdr3_aa: CASSAGSPGEQYF; cdr3_nt: TGTGCCAGCAGCGCGGGGTCTCCGGGTGAGCAGTACTTC; cdr3_length: 13; j_call: TRBJ2-7; clone_size: NA; d_call: NA; v_call: TRBV9
cdr3_aa: CASSLAPLGTSGGDFSDTQYF; cdr3_nt: TGTGCCAGCAGCTTAGCCCCATTGGGGACTAGCGGGGGGGATTTCTCAGATACGCAGTATTTT; cdr3_length: 21; j_call: TRBJ2-3; clone_size: NA; d_call: TRBD2; v_call: TRBV7-3
cdr3_aa: CASSLGVPASGSGELFF; cdr3_nt: TGTGCCAGCAGCTTAGGAGTCCCGGCTAGCGGTAGCGGGGAGCTGTTTTTT; cdr3_length: 17; j_call: TRBJ2-2; clone_size: NA; d_call: TRBD2; v_call: TRBV7-8
cdr3_aa: CASSRQNTEAFF; cdr3_nt: TGTGCCAGCAGCAGACAAAACACTGAAGCTTTCTTT; cdr3_length: 12; j_call: TRBJ1-1; clone_size: NA; d_call: NA; v_call: TRBV7-9
cdr3_aa: CASSPSGDYNEQFF; cdr3_nt: TGTGCCAGCAGCCCTAGCGGAGATTACAATGAGCAGTTCTTC; cdr3_length: 14; j_call: TRBJ2-1; clone_size: NA; d_call: TRBD2; v_call: TRBV7-9
cdr3_aa: CASGTSGYNEQFF; cdr3_nt: TGTGCCAGCGGGACTAGCGGCTACAATGAGCAGTTCTTC; cdr3_length: 13; j_call: TRBJ2-1; clone_size: NA; d_call: TRBD2; v_call: TRBV28
cdr3_aa: CASSPLPGEDNEQFF; cdr3_nt: TGTGCCAGCAGCCCCCTCCCGGGGGAGGACAATGAGCAGTTCTTC; cdr3_length: 15; j_call: TRBJ2-1; clone_size: NA; d_call: NA; v_call: TRBV5-5